Below are 18 T cell receptor beta chains sequenced from a single sample in a study of blood T cell repertoires in COVID-19. Using immunoSEQ multiplex PCR, the repertoire was profiled, and TCRdb retains in-frame clones only, with some absent. The sample lists some 220,000 clones; over 70% were seen once. The sequenced material came from peripheral blood. These receptors were obtained from a woman aged 70-85 years with acute or convalescent COVID-19.

The gene calls are TRBV27 and TRBJ2-7; D unclear. There are 13 residues in the CDR3. Germline V gene sequence: CDR1 MNHEY, CDR2 SMNVEV (reference sequence). The V end lost 7 bases, the J end lost 3 bases, and 13 bases lay between the germline ends. The CDR3 loop reads CASKYLADYEQYF. The CDR3 region has the DNA TGTGCCAGCAAGTATCTGGCAGACTACGAGCAGTACTTC.

The chain links TRBV5-4 to TRBJ1-6; 7 nucleotides match TRBD1. Looked up from germline, CDR1 is SGHNT and CDR2 is YYREEE (reference sequence). This CDR3 is built from 15 residues. J lost 7 bases, V lost 1 base, and 5 bases had no gene match. CDR3: CASSLFDRANSPLHF. The CDR3 bases are TGTGCCAGCAGCTTGTTCGACAGGGCCAATTCACCCCTCCACTTT.

The table lists this clone with a few counts. The chain links TRBV11-3 to TRBJ2-2, with TRBD1 matching 8 bases. The CDR3 is 14 amino acids. V lost 5 bases, J lost 4 bases, and 3 bases stayed unmatched. Per the germline V gene, CDR1 is SGHNT and CDR2 is YENEEA. The CDR3 DNA is TGTGCCAGCAGCCCGGACAGGGTCACCGGGGAGCTGTTTTTT. This translates into CASSPDRVTGELFF.

The chain carries TRBV29-1 and TRBJ2-3; D unresolved. Germline V gene data show CDR1 as SQVTM and CDR2 as ANQGSEA. V was cut by 1 base and J by 0 bases, with 2 bases left in between. The CDR3 runs to 12 residues. CDR3 bases: TGCAGCGTTGAAGCTAGCACAGATACGCAGTATTTT. As protein: CSVEASTDTQYF.

The chain joins TRBV7-2 to TRBJ2-5; 8 bases align to TRBD1. CDR1 and CDR2 from the germline V gene are SGHTA and FQGNSA. There are 14 residues in the CDR3. V gave up 7 bases and J gave up 2 bases; unmatched junction bases: 6. CDR3 DNA: TGTGCCAGCACCCGGAGGACAGGGCAAGAGACCCAGTACTTC. Protein: CASTRRTGQETQYF. The full variable domain, rest sourced from reference TRBV7-2 and TRBJ2-5, is GAGVSQSPSNKVTEKGKDVELRCDPISGHTALYWYRQSLGQGLEFLIYFQGNSAPDKSGLPSDRFSAERTGGSVSTLTIQRTQQEDSAVYLCASTRRTGQETQYFGPGTRLLVL.

This clone was observed a few times. The chain uses TRBV6-6 and TRBJ2-2; D is unresolved. The V end was cut by 4 bases, the J end by 0 bases, with 9 bases between. Germline loops: CDR1 MNHNY, CDR2 SVGAGI (reference sequence). The CDR3 runs to 15 residues. The chain's CDR3 is CASSSDLPNTGELFF. CDR3 nucleotides: TGTGCCAGCAGTTCCGACTTACCGAACACCGGGGAGCTGTTTTTT.

In DNA form, the CDR3 reads TGTGCCAGCAGTTATCATACAGGAAGAGGTGCCGGGGAGCTGTTTTTT. Protein: CASSYHTGRGAGELFF. This rearrangement joins TRBV6-6 to TRBJ2-2; tentative D call: TRBD1 (5 bases). In germline, CDR1 is MNHNY, CDR2 SVGAGI (reference sequence). V was trimmed by 3 bases and J by 6 bases, leaving 17 bases between them. The CDR3 sequence is 16 residues long.

This sequence joins TRBV3-1 (or the pseudogene TRBV3-2) and TRBJ1-1; no definite D call. The CDR3 length is 13 residues. The germline V gene has CDR1 LGHDT and CDR2 YNNKEL (reference sequence). Trimming took 2 bases from V and 6 from J, leaving 10 bases between them. Here the CDR3 DNA reads TGTGCCAGCAGCCAAACCAGGAATGCTGAAGCTTTCTTT. Translated: CASSQTRNAEAFF.

The chain combines TRBV7-2 with TRBJ2-1; the D gene is possibly TRBD2 (5 bases). V was cut by 8 bases and J by 3 bases, with 14 bases left in between. The CDR3 runs 14 residues. CDR1 and CDR2 (germline): SGHTA, FQGNSA. CDR3 region: CASEPGTNYNEQFF. DNA for the CDR3: TGTGCCAGCGAACCGGGAACGAACTACAATGAGCAGTTCTTC.

This clone came up a few times. Mismatch with germline at one junction end may stem from a read error. V usage is TRBV7-9 and J usage is TRBJ2-3, with 9 nucleotides matching TRBD2. The germline gives CDR1 SEHNR, CDR2 FQNEAQ (reference sequence). The CDR3 sequence is 18 residues long. The CDR3 nucleotides are TGTGCCAGCAGCTTACCCCGGAGGCTAGCGGGGCACACATATACGCAGTATTTT. Its translation is CASSLPRRLAGHTYTQYF.

The chain is built from TRBV6-6 and TRBJ1-2; D gene uncertain. Germline CDR1 MNHNY, CDR2 SVGAGI (reference sequence). The V end was cut by 8 bases, the J end by 2 bases, with 12 bases between. This CDR3 is built from 13 residues. In nucleotides, the CDR3 is TGTGCCAGCGTCGAGTACGGGAACTATGGCTACACCTTC. The encoded protein is CASVEYGNYGYTF.

V usage is TRBV3-1 (or the pseudogene TRBV3-2) and J usage is TRBJ2-5; 8 bases match TRBD2. The CDR3 loop spans 16 amino acids. J was trimmed by 4 bases and V by 8 bases; bases with no gene match: 15. The germline gives CDR1 LGHDT, CDR2 YNNKEL (reference sequence). The CDR3 protein is CASSGGVDWWGETQYF. The CDR3 region has the DNA TGTGCCAGCTCGGGAGGGGTCGACTGGTGGGGAGAGACCCAGTACTTC.

CDR3 DNA: TGTGCCAGCAGCGTAGCCGGTAATACCTACAATGAGCAGTTCTTC. Protein product: CASSVAGNTYNEQFF. The chain combines TRBV9 with TRBJ2-1, with D hard to call. Trimming removed 0 bases from V and 2 bases from J, with 9 bases in between. This CDR3 contains 15 residues. Germline V gene data show CDR1 as SGDLS and CDR2 as YYNGEE.

The chain carries TRBV6-2 or TRBV6-3 and TRBJ2-2; D not certain. The CDR3 spans 15 residues. The germline V gene encodes CDR1 MNHEY and CDR2 SVGEGT. V lost 6 bases to trimming and J lost 4 bases, with 15 bases between them. The CDR3: CASSQSGSGTGELFF. CDR3 DNA sequence: TGTGCCAGCAGCCAGTCTGGTTCGGGCACCGGGGAGCTGTTTTTT.

V and J are TRBV21-1 and TRBJ2-2; TRBD1, the table's D call, lacks a check against the DNA. TRBV21-1 is assigned pseudogene status. The CDR3 spans 18 residues. CDR3 region: CASSKEPGGRGLPGELFF. CDR3 sequence (DNA): TGTGCCAGCAGCAAAGAACCGGGGGGCAGGGGGCTTCCCGGGGAGCTGTTTTTT.

The chain couples TRBV5-5 to TRBJ2-1; D remains ambiguous. Per the germline V gene, CDR1 is SGHKS and CDR2 is YYEKEE (reference sequence). V dropped 0 bases and J dropped 8 bases, with 9 bases sitting between them. The length of the CDR3 is 13 residues. CDR3 bases: TGTGCCAGCAGCTTGGAACAGTGGGATGAGCAGTTCTTC. This codes for CASSLEQWDEQFF.

The rearrangement links TRBV19 to TRBJ2-1, with 7 bases that match TRBD2. The CDR3 has 14 amino acids. From germline, CDR1 is LNHDA and CDR2 SQIVND (reference sequence). With V trimmed by 6 bases and J by 7 bases, 9 bases remained unmatched. The CDR3 loop reads CASSFISGQNEQFF. Written as DNA, the CDR3 is TGTGCCAGTAGCTTTATTAGCGGGCAAAATGAGCAGTTCTTC.

The chain couples TRBV24-1 to TRBJ2-2; D is perhaps TRBD2 (6 bases). This CDR3 spans 14 amino acids. Trimming took 7 bases from V and 6 from J, leaving 14 bases between them. Germline values: CDR1 KGHDR, CDR2 SFDVKD. The CDR3 loop reads CATRAGTESGELFF. As DNA, the CDR3 is TGTGCCACCAGGGCGGGGACGGAATCCGGGGAGCTGTTTTTT.